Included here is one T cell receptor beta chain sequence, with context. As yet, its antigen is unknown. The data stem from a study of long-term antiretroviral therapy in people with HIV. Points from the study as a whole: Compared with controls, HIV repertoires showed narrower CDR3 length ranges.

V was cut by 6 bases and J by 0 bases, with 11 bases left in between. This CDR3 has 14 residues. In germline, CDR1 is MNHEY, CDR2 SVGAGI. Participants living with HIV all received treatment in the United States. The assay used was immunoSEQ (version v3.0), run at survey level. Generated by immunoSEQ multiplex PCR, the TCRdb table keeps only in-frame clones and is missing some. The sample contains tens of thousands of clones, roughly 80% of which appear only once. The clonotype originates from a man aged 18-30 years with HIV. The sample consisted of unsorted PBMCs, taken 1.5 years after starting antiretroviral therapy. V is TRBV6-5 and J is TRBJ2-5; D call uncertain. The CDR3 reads CASSPDLYQETQYF. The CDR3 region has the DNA TGTGCCAGCAGCCCCGATTTGTACCAAGAGACCCAGTACTTC.